This TCR beta chain was found in a study of blood T cells in healthy people across ages. Study results and caveats: Estimates of diversity drawn from one million T cells were considered underestimates.

This clonotype showed up just a few times. Its antigen is currently unknown. Using a J-beta primer mix together with a sample-barcoded 5' primer, a second PCR was run for roughly 6 to 12 cycles. MiXCR, run by TCRdb on the 5' RACE reads, gives a single entry per CDR3 protein. The sample lists about 1.8 million distinct CDR3 sequences, around half occurring once. Trimming left V 7 bases short and J 7 bases short, with 23 bases between. The CDR3 contains 16 residues. In germline, CDR1 is PRHDT, CDR2 FYEKMQ (reference sequence). Researchers collected around 10 milliliters of peripheral blood from every single donor.

The genes are TRBV13 and TRBJ2-1; D tentatively fits TRBD1 or TRBD2 (5 bases each). The TCR sequence derives from a woman in her forties in good health. The sample was blood. CDR3 loop: CASISSAWGSRNEQFF. The CDR3 DNA follows: TGTGCCAGCATCTCATCCGCCTGGGGGTCGCGAAATGAGCAGTTCTTC.